This T cell receptor (beta chain) was recorded in a study of blood T cell repertoires in COVID-19. Seattle-derived patients entered the study during active infection and were followed longitudinally. Original methodology: From reference gene primer amplification, estimates of nucleated cell counts were derived. Profiled with immunoSEQ multiplex PCR; TCRdb holds only in-frame clones, not every one. The V and J calls and the clone size are those of that table, but D and trimming were determined from the DNA. The sample holds 150,000 to 250,000 clones, around 79% seen once. This clone was recorded many times. Trimming removed 4 bases from V and 2 bases from J, with 8 bases in between. Per the germline V gene, CDR1 is SNHLY and CDR2 is FYNNEI. The CDR3 spans 13 residues.

The material sequenced was peripheral blood. V and J are TRBV2 and TRBJ1-1; D gene unclear. The clonotype was recovered from a woman in her 40s with COVID-19, enrolled during active disease. The CDR3 region is CASSVIINTEAFF. The CDR3 DNA follows: TGTGCCAGCAGTGTTATTATTAACACTGAAGCTTTCTTT.